This TCR beta chain was obtained from a study of cytomegalovirus exposure and HLA in healthy donors. Points from the study as a whole: A reported reduction in N-insertions relative to the approximately 670-donor mean was seen in an Asian-associated ancestry cluster in a later analysis.

The CDR3 is 16 residues long. Germline CDR1 and CDR2: KGHSH and LQKENI. V was trimmed by 3 bases and J by 9 bases, leaving 21 bases between them. It was with 60 Vbeta and 13 Jbeta primers that the PCR ran. This table comes from immunoSEQ multiplex PCR, and its TCRdb copy is limited to in-frame clones, with some not included. This repertoire includes 80,000 to 95,000 clones. Notes on this clone: The antigen remains unidentified.

The V call is TRBV18, the J call TRBJ2-1; the D gene is possibly TRBD1 (6 bases). Source material: PBMCs. The receptor was isolated from a man aged 50-59 years in good health and CMV-seropositive. CDR3 nucleotides: TGTGCCAGCTCACCGGTTACGGACAGATGGAACCTTGAGCAGTTCTTC. The encoded protein is CASSPVTDRWNLEQFF.